A single sample is the source of the 23 T cell receptor beta chains below, sequenced in a study of T cells in Graves' hyperthyroidism and ophthalmopathy. The investigators amplified TCR beta CDR3 regions from RNA transcripts. Using the HTBI primer set, a first-round RT-PCR was run on the TCR CDR3. Each CDR3 protein is one row after TCRdb ran MiXCR on the multiplex PCR reads. The sample yields about 400,000 distinct CDR3 sequences, approximately 14% seen once. The specimen was blood. All receptors come from a woman in her sixties with Graves' ophthalmopathy.

The chain carries TRBV28 and TRBJ1-1; 7 bases are a match to TRBD1. Germline CDR1 MDHEN, CDR2 SYDVKM. The CDR3 sequence is 14 residues long. J was trimmed by 9 bases and V by 5 bases; bases with no gene match: 12. The CDR3 coding sequence is TGTGCCAGCAGTACACCCCACAGGGGCCCTAAAGCTTTCTTT. Protein product: CASSTPHRGPKAFF.

The chain employs TRBV6-1 and TRBJ2-7; 8 bases line up with TRBD2. J was trimmed by 6 bases and V by 8 bases; bases with no gene match: 12. The CDR3 spans 14 residues. Germline V gives CDR1 MNHNS, CDR2 SASEGT. CDR3 sequence (DNA): TGTGCCAGCCTGCCGGGACTAGTAACCGGCGAGCAGTACTTC. Amino acids: CASLPGLVTGEQYF.

This clonotype has only a few counts. The chain has TRBV6-5 and TRBJ2-1; D is perhaps TRBD1 (6 bases). The CDR3 has 17 amino acids. The V and J ends lost 4 bases and 4 bases respectively, with 20 bases between them. CDR1 and CDR2 (germline): MNHEY, SVGAGI. The CDR3 sequence: CASSFGFDGTPYNEQFF. The CDR3 DNA follows: TGTGCCAGCAGTTTCGGCTTCGACGGGACACCATACAATGAGCAGTTCTTC.

V is TRBV2 and J is TRBJ2-2, with TRBD2 matching 9 bases. Trimming removed 2 bases from V and 5 bases from J; junction bases left unmatched: 9. This CDR3 comprises 17 residues. CDR1 SNHLY and CDR2 FYNNEI come from the germline V gene. This CDR3 reads CASSESRIAGVTGELFF. CDR3 in DNA: TGTGCCAGCAGTGAATCCCGGATAGCGGGAGTTACCGGGGAGCTGTTTTTT.

The chain uses TRBV27 and TRBJ2-1; D uncertain. This CDR3 contains 14 residues. Germline V gene lookup returns CDR1 MNHEY and CDR2 SMNVEV (reference sequence). V was pared by 3 bases and J by 3 bases, with 9 bases between. The CDR3 sequence is CASSFGRNYNEQFF. Here the CDR3 DNA reads TGTGCCAGCAGTTTTGGGCGGAACTACAATGAGCAGTTCTTC.

This clonotype was recorded a few times. V usage is TRBV6-4 and J usage is TRBJ1-1, with D possibly TRBD1 on 6 matching bases. This CDR3 region has 13 residues. V was pared by 6 bases and J by 3 bases, with 11 bases between. The V gene's germline CDR1 is MRHNA and CDR2 SNTAGT. CDR3 DNA sequence: TGTGCCAGCAGACAGGGTCAGGACACTGAAGCTTTCTTT. Residues: CASRQGQDTEAFF.

The V and J genes are TRBV24-1 and TRBJ1-5; the D is unclear. Trimming took 4 bases from V and 1 from J, leaving 1 base between them. In germline, CDR1 is KGHDR, CDR2 SFDVKD. The CDR3 is made up of 12 amino acids. The CDR3 bases are TGTGCCACCAGTGAAAGCAATCAGCCCCAGCATTTT. Amino acid sequence: CATSESNQPQHF.

The V gene is TRBV2, the J gene TRBJ2-3, with no clear D. Germline-derived CDR1 and CDR2 are SNHLY and FYNNEI. The CDR3 is made up of 15 amino acids. Between the trimmed V and J ends, which lost 1 base and 3 bases, there was a span of 11 bases. The CDR3 bases are TGTGCCAGCAGTGAAGTGGGGTTTTTAACAGATACGCAGTATTTT. Translated: CASSEVGFLTDTQYF.

This sequence joins TRBV19 and TRBJ2-5, with 7 bases identical to TRBD2. V dropped 3 bases and J dropped 4; count of bases not matched to a gene: 11. The CDR3 contains 16 residues. CDR1 LNHDA and CDR2 SQIVND come from the germline V gene (reference sequence). As DNA, the CDR3 is TGTGCCAGTAGTATCTCGGGAGGCCGGCACGGAGAGACCCAGTACTTC. Its protein is CASSISGGRHGETQYF.

V usage is TRBV7-9 and J usage is TRBJ2-1; D is perhaps TRBD1 (5 bases). Germline V gene lookup returns CDR1 SEHNR and CDR2 FQNEAQ (reference sequence). V lost 5 bases, J lost 12 bases, and 14 bases lay in between. The CDR3 has 12 amino acids. In DNA form, the CDR3 reads TGTGCCAGCAGCGTAGAAGACAGCGCGCAGTTCTTC. Protein sequence: CASSVEDSAQFF.

This clonotype came up a few times. The chain recombines TRBV5-1 with TRBJ2-4; D possibly corresponds to TRBD2 (5 bases). CDR3 length equals 14 residues. Germline CDR1 reads SGHRS; CDR2 reads YFSETQ. Trimming pared 1 base from V and 6 bases from J, leaving 11 bases between. This CDR3 is CASSLSGLGNIQYF. CDR3 bases: TGCGCCAGCAGCTTGTCTGGACTGGGAAACATTCAGTACTTC.

A word on this clonotype: This may be a read error, as it is one base from a much larger clone. This chain links TRBV28 with TRBJ2-7; D perhaps matches TRBD1 (5 bases). Germline CDR1 reads MDHEN; CDR2 reads SYDVKM. The CDR3 contains 14 residues. For the CDR3, the DNA is TGTGCCAGCAGTAGGGGTCTAGGTGGCTACGGGCAGTACTTC. Translating it yields CASSRGLGGYGQYF.

The sample holds one count of this clonotype. A much larger clone differs by one base, so this may be a read error. J is TRBJ2-5 and V is TRBV20-1; 7 bases map to TRBD2. The length of the CDR3 is 15 residues. Germline V lookup: CDR1 DFQATT, CDR2 SNEGSKA (reference sequence). CDR3 amino acids: CSAPSGGRRGETRYF. The DNA of the CDR3 is TGCAGTGCTCCTTCCGGCGGGAGACGAGGAGAGACCCGGTACTTC.

This clonotype showed up many times. This rearrangement joins TRBV5-1 to TRBJ2-2; TRBD2 aligns across 8 bases. CDR1 and CDR2 (germline): SGHRS, YFSETQ. CDR3 size: 15 residues. J was trimmed by 1 base and V by 4 bases; bases with no gene match: 3. This chain's CDR3 is CASSTLAGNTGELFF. The CDR3 nucleotides are TGCGCCAGCAGCACCCTAGCGGGGAACACCGGGGAGCTGTTTTTT.

This clonotype was detected a few times. The rearrangement links TRBV6-5 to TRBJ1-1; TRBD1 is a possible D gene (5 bases). V dropped 2 bases and J dropped 5 bases, with 12 bases sitting between them. Germline CDR1 reads MNHEY; CDR2 reads SVGAGI. The CDR3 has 14 amino acids. The DNA of the CDR3 is TGTGCCAGCAGTTACGGTGGGGCGGGGACTGAAGCTTTCTTT. Its translation: CASSYGGAGTEAFF.

There are many counts of this clonotype. This chain connects TRBV5-1 to TRBJ2-1, with a weak D call TRBD1 (5 bases). Germline CDR1 and CDR2: SGHRS and YFSETQ. Trimming removed 0 bases from V and 2 bases from J, with 9 bases in between. The CDR3 runs to 15 residues. CDR3 sequence: CASSLAVRAYNEQFF. The CDR3 nucleotides are TGCGCCAGCAGCTTGGCGGTCAGGGCCTACAATGAGCAGTTCTTC.

The table lists this clonotype with many counts. This rearrangement joins TRBV18 to TRBJ2-2, with TRBD1 matching 7 bases. Germline-derived CDR1 and CDR2 are KGHSH and LQKENI. This CDR3 contains 16 residues. J was trimmed by 5 bases and V by 0 bases; bases with no gene match: 6. CDR3 in DNA: TGTGCCAGCTCACCACCGGAGACAGGGCAAACCGGGGAGCTGTTTTTT. Protein sequence: CASSPPETGQTGELFF.

This clonotype was counted at least ten times. The genes are TRBV2 and TRBJ2-1, with TRBD2 matching 12 bases. Unmatched junction bases numbered 4, after V lost 4 bases and J lost 6 bases. CDR1 is SNHLY and CDR2 is FYNNEI in the germline V gene. This CDR3 region has 15 residues. Here the CDR3 reads CASSGGTSGFNEQFF. CDR3 nucleotides: TGTGCCAGCAGTGGAGGGACTAGCGGGTTCAATGAGCAGTTCTTC.

This clonotype has more than one count but fewer than ten. The chain couples TRBV7-8 to TRBJ2-7; D is possibly TRBD1 or TRBD2 (5 bases each). From germline, CDR1 is SGHVS and CDR2 FQNEAQ. This CDR3 is 12 amino acids long. V dropped 5 bases and J dropped 9 bases, with 14 bases sitting between them. DNA for the CDR3: TGTGCCAGCAGCCCGGGGACCGAAGTGCAGTACTTC. Protein sequence: CASSPGTEVQYF.

CDR3 in amino acids: CASSYSKAGRETQYF. The CDR3, as DNA: TGTGCCAGCAGTTACTCGAAAGCGGGCAGGGAGACCCAGTACTTC. The V gene is TRBV6-5, the J gene TRBJ2-5; maybe TRBD2 (6 bases). This CDR3 is built from 15 residues. Germline V gene lookup returns CDR1 MNHEY and CDR2 SVGAGI. Trimming removed 0 bases at V and 5 bases at J, with 13 bases between.

This clonotype showed up many times. The chain links TRBV7-2 to TRBJ1-3; 9 positions match TRBD1. J lost 4 bases, V lost 3 bases, and 1 base had no gene match. The CDR3 has 14 residues. Germline assignment: CDR1 SGHTA and CDR2 FQGNSA. The CDR3 DNA follows: TGTGCCAGCAGCTTGACAGGGGGGGGAAACACCATATATTTT. This gives the protein CASSLTGGGNTIYF.

This clonotype has a count of ten or more. The CDR3 sequence is CASAGWGSNQPQHF. CDR3 DNA sequence: TGTGCCTCAGCAGGGTGGGGGAGCAATCAGCCCCAGCATTTT. The rearrangement links TRBV27 to TRBJ1-5, with D maybe TRBD1 (5 bases). CDR3 size: 14 residues. V lost 11 bases to trimming and J lost 1 base, with 15 bases between them. Germline CDR1 MNHEY, CDR2 SMNVEV (reference sequence).

This clonotype has at least ten counts. J is TRBJ2-7 and V is TRBV29-1; D tentatively reads TRBD1 or TRBD2 (5 bases each). Germline V gene sequence: CDR1 SQVTM, CDR2 ANQGSEA. The CDR3 has 14 residues. Trimming took off 2 bases at V and 2 bases at J, with 13 bases between the two ends. The CDR3 is CSVENGDLPYEQYF. The CDR3 region has the DNA TGCAGCGTTGAAAACGGGGACCTCCCCTACGAGCAGTACTTC.